One T cell receptor beta chain is described in this entry. Its antigen is unknown. TCRdb keeps only in-frame clones here, not all; method: immunoSEQ multiplex PCR. Counted here are nearly 50,000 clones, roughly 80% occurring once; the ten biggest clones make up approximately 8.3%. The CDR3 has 15 residues. V gave up 6 bases and J gave up 6 bases; unmatched junction bases: 4. Germline values: CDR1 MDHEN, CDR2 SYDVKM. Sample time point: peripheral blood 6 weeks after treatment start. The data are from a study of PD-L1 blockade in urothelial cancer. Study-level background: At some point between 2013 and 2015 therapy began: atezolizumab 1,200 mg intravenously every 3 weeks. Across blood samples, T cells had a median count of 141,255. Study results and limitations: Clones that were tumor-associated expanded more in the blood of durable-benefit patients at 3 weeks.

The material sequenced was PBMCs, taken around atezolizumab (anti-PD-L1) treatment. The J gene is TRBJ2-1, the V gene TRBV28, with 14 bases identical to TRBD2. This sequence originates from a man between 65 and 85 years old with urothelial cancer. The CDR3 coding sequence is TGTGCCAGCAGCCCCGGACTAGCGGGAGGCAATGAGCAGTTCTTC. As protein: CASSPGLAGGNEQFF. Full variable domain (outside the CDR3, taken from reference TRBV28 and TRBJ2-1): DVKVTQSSRYLVKRTGEKVFLECVQDMDHENMFWYRQDPGLGLRLIYFSYDVKMKEKGDIPEGYSVSREKKERFSLILESASTNQTSMYLCASSPGLAGGNEQFFGPGTRLTVL.